This T cell receptor beta chain was found in a study of beta chain features in type 1 diabetes. Whole-study findings and limits: Patients with Type 1 diabetes showed moderately but significantly shorter TCRB CDR3s in all four CD4+ subsets.

The study reverse transcribed the entire isolated RNA, so it sequenced expressed TCRB transcripts. Libraries were prepared by immunoSEQ multiplex PCR; TCRdb keeps only in-frame clonotypes and omits some of them. The repertoire holds 300,000 to 450,000 clones, with around 13% as singletons. V lost 4 bases to trimming and J lost 1 base; unmatched junction nucleotides: 5. Germline V CDR1 and CDR2: MNHEY, SVGAGI. This CDR3 comprises 16 residues. One heparinised blood draw averaging about 116 mL was given by each donor. CD45RO/CCR7/CD25/CD127/CD95/CD27 staining was used to isolate CD4+ naive, central memory, regulatory and stem cell-like memory cells by sorting. Without exception, sorted populations had purity beyond 98%. Worth noting for this clone: Its antigen is still unknown.

This receptor was taken from a man aged 18 to 30 in good health. The chain joins TRBV6-5 to TRBJ2-4; the match to TRBD1 covers 9 bases. The sequenced material came from naive CD4+ T cells from blood. The CDR3 sequence is CASSWDRVAAKNIQYF. CDR3 nucleotides: TGTGCCAGCAGTTGGGACAGGGTGGCGGCCAAAAACATTCAGTACTTC.